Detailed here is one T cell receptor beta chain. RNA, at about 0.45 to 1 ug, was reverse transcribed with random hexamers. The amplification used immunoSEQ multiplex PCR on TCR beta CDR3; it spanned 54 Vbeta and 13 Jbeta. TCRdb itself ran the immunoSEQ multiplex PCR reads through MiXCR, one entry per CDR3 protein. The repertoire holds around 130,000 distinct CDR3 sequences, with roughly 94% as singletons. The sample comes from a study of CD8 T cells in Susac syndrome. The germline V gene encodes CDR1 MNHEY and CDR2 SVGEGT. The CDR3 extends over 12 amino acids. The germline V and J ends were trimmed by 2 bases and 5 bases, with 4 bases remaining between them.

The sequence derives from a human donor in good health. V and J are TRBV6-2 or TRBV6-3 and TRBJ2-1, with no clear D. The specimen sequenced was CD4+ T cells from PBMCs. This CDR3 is CASSYANNEQFF. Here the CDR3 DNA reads TGTGCCAGCAGTTACGCCAACAATGAGCAGTTCTTC.